The sample holds a few counts of the clone carrying this TCR beta chain. The data were taken from a study of regulatory T cells in long-lasting Graves disease. Unmatched junction bases numbered 14, after V lost 4 bases and J lost 5 bases. The CDR3 spans 17 residues. The germline V gene has CDR1 MNHEY and CDR2 SVGEGT. Time point in this sample: newly diagnosed GD, antithyroid drugs for less than 3 months. After RNA was extracted from PBMCs, the TCR library was made from it. iRepertoire HTBI primers and Arm-PCR of CDR3 regions built TCR beta libraries. How the authors handled the data: In the combined samples, approximately 62 TRBV and under 15 TRBJ segments were identified. TCRdb re-analysed the multiplex PCR reads in MiXCR, keeping a single row per CDR3 protein. The V and J calls follow TCRdb's processing rather than the paper's. Here the sample spans more than 350,000 distinct CDR3 sequences, more than 13% being singletons.

This sample also appeared in a second study, on T cells in Graves' hyperthyroidism and ophthalmopathy.

The sequencing used peripheral blood mononuclear cells (PBMCs), collected at new diagnosis, from a patient treated with antithyroid drugs. The gene calls are TRBV6-2 or TRBV6-3 and TRBJ2-4; 7 nucleotides match TRBD2. This clonotype was sampled from a woman aged 25 to 39 with Graves disease. CDR3 amino acids: CASSLPIGGSVQNIQYF. In DNA, the CDR3 is TGTGCCAGCAGTTTGCCTATTGGCGGGAGCGTCCAAAACATTCAGTACTTC.